These T cell receptor beta chains were read from a single sample in a study of OX40 agonist ivuxolimab in advanced cancers. Clones were sequenced by immunoSEQ multiplex PCR, and TCRdb holds only the in-frame ones, with some missing. The table lists roughly 51,000 clones, roughly 91% of them singletons. The material sequenced was CD4+ or CD8+ T cells sorted from blood, taken in a trial of the OX40 agonist ivuxolimab. Receptor source: an adult with an advanced solid tumor such as melanoma, head and neck, liver or kidney cancer. The CDR3 runs from the conserved cysteine through the conserved F or W. The order of the fields is D gene, clone size, V gene, J gene, CDR3 length, CDR3 DNA, CDR3 protein. A D gene is named only where the DNA matches it firmly. Only some rows state a clone size, as once, few, many or a class for expanded clones.

-,few,TRBV29-1,TRBJ1-1,13,TGCAGCGTTGGACAGCGCGCGAACACTGAAGCTTTCTTT,CSVGQRANTEAFF
-,-,TRBV5-1,TRBJ2-7,14,TGCGCCAGCAGGCCCGACGGGGGGCCCTACGAGCAGTACTTC,CASRPDGGPYEQYF
-,-,TRBV29-1,TRBJ1-5,13,TGCAGCGTTGGTTACAATAGCAATCAGCCCCAGCATTTT,CSVGYNSNQPQHF
-,-,TRBV6-5,TRBJ1-1,13,TGTGCCAGCAGTACGGAGTGGAACACTGAAGCTTTCTTT,CASSTEWNTEAFF
TRBD1,-,TRBV4-1,TRBJ1-2,15,TGCGCCAGCAGCCAAGACTACAGGGGGAACTATGGCTACACCTTC,CASSQDYRGNYGYTF
-,once,TRBV7-2,TRBJ2-5,14,TGTGCCAGCAGCCGTCCCTTGGGTGGCGAGACCCAGTACTTC,CASSRPLGGETQYF
-,-,TRBV5-1,TRBJ2-5,17,TGCGCCAGCAGCTTGGCAGGCAGGACCTATCCGCCGGAGACCCAGTACTTC,CASSLAGRTYPPETQYF
TRBD1,-,TRBV18,TRBJ2-7,14,TGTGCCAGCTCACCGGGACAGGGTAGCTACGAGCAGTACTTC,CASSPGQGSYEQYF
-,-,TRBV30,TRBJ2-3,12,TGTGCCTGGAGTGTAGGGATCGATACGCAGTATTTT,CAWSVGIDTQYF
-,-,TRBV14,TRBJ2-1,16,TGTGCCAGCAGCAAAACGCTCCACAGCTCCTACAATGAGCAGTTCTTC,CASSKTLHSSYNEQFF
-,-,TRBV6-1,TRBJ2-3,12,TGTGCCATCCGGCAGGGTTCAGATACGCAGTATTTT,CAIRQGSDTQYF
-,-,TRBV30,TRBJ1-1,14,TGTGCCTGGAGTGTTGGGCACGCGAACACTGAAGCTTTCTTT,CAWSVGHANTEAFF
-,-,TRBV30,TRBJ1-6,15,TGTGCCTGGAGTGGGAGTAGCTCCTATAATTCACCCCTCCACTTT,CAWSGSSSYNSPLHF
-,-,TRBV19,TRBJ1-1,14,TGTGCCAGTACCTTGGGTATGCTGAACACTGAAGCTTTCTTT,CASTLGMLNTEAFF
-,-,TRBV18,TRBJ1-1,14,TGTGCCAGCTCCCCCGTCGCCGGGGGCACTGAAGCTTTCTTT,CASSPVAGGTEAFF
-,-,TRBV6-5,TRBJ2-7,13,TGTGCCAGCAGTGACCAGGGTTGGGGCGAGCAGTACTTC,CASSDQGWGEQYF
-,-,TRBV7-9,TRBJ2-7,13,TGTGCCAGCAGCTTAGTAGGGGGCTACGAGCAGTACTTC,CASSLVGGYEQYF
-,-,TRBV7-9,TRBJ1-2,13,TGTGCCAGCAGCTTAGGCCGAAACTATGGCTACACCTTC,CASSLGRNYGYTF
-,-,TRBV10-2,TRBJ1-4,11,TGCGCCAGCACCCGCGAGGCCGAACTGTTTTTT,CASTREAELFF
-,-,TRBV5-1,TRBJ1-2,14,TGCGCCAGCACGACCCGAGCAGACAACTATGGCTACACCTTC,CASTTRADNYGYTF
TRBD1,-,TRBV6-4,TRBJ1-2,15,TGTGCCAGCAGTCCTAGGACAGGGCGAGGAAGCGGCTACACCTTC,CASSPRTGRGSGYTF
-,-,TRBV5-6,TRBJ2-2,14,TGTGCCAGCAGCTCGCCGGGGGAGACCGGGGAGCTGTTTTTT,CASSSPGETGELFF
TRBD2,-,TRBV18,TRBJ2-1,15,TGTGCCAGCTCACCATCGATAGCGGGAGATTATGAGCAGTTCTTC,CASSPSIAGDYEQFF
-,few,TRBV4-2,TRBJ2-7,16,TGTGCCAGCAGCCAAGATCCGACAGCTCCTTCTGGAGAGCAGTACTTC,CASSQDPTAPSGEQYF
-,-,TRBV7-9,TRBJ1-5,14,TGTGCCAGCAGCCGGGACGGGCGAGATTGGCCCCAGCATTTT,CASSRDGRDWPQHF
-,-,TRBV9,TRBJ2-1,14,TGTGCCAGCAGCGTAGCCCCGGCGGGGAATGAGCAGTTCTTC,CASSVAPAGNEQFF
TRBD1,-,TRBV18,TRBJ2-1,14,TGTGCCAGCGCGCCCGGGACAGGGGTAAATGAGCAGTTCTTC,CASAPGTGVNEQFF
-,-,TRBV28,TRBJ2-7,15,TGTGCCAGTGCGGCACGGACCCCAAGCTCCTACGAGCAGTACTTC,CASAARTPSSYEQYF
-,-,TRBV4-1,TRBJ2-7,15,TGCGCCAGCAGCCCTTTTTTGAGGGGCCAAGACGAGCAGTACTTC,CASSPFLRGQDEQYF
TRBD1,-,TRBV19,TRBJ2-2,15,TGTGCCACACGAGACTCAGGGGGCTTGGGCGGGGAGCTGTTTTTT,CATRDSGGLGGELFF
-,-,TRBV30,TRBJ1-5,15,TGTGCCTGGAGTGTACCGGGGGTAGCTGGTCAGCCCCAGCATTTT,CAWSVPGVAGQPQHF
-,-,TRBV9,TRBJ2-3,14,TGTGCCAGCAGCCTGGGGAGGCCTTCGGATACGCAGTATTTT,CASSLGRPSDTQYF
TRBD1,-,TRBV30,TRBJ1-6,15,TGTGCCTGCGTCCCCCGGGACAGATATAATTCACCCCTCCACTTT,CACVPRDRYNSPLHF
-,-,TRBV5-4,TRBJ1-3,14,TGTGCCAGCAGCTTGGGAGTCTCTGGAAACACCATATATTTT,CASSLGVSGNTIYF
-,-,TRBV29-1,TRBJ1-2,13,TGCAGCGTTGAACGCGTGGGAAGGTATGGCTACACCTTC,CSVERVGRYGYTF
-,-,TRBV19,TRBJ2-2,16,TGTGCCAGTAGTATAGGCGTAGGGGAGACAACCGGGGAGCTGTTTTTT,CASSIGVGETTGELFF
-,-,TRBV29-1,TRBJ1-1,15,TGCAGCGTTCGGCCGGGGTCGATAATGAACACTGAAGCTTTCTTT,CSVRPGSIMNTEAFF
-,-,TRBV2,TRBJ1-5,13,TGTGCCAGCAGTGAATTTGAAAATCAGCCCCAGCATTTT,CASSEFENQPQHF
-,-,TRBV30,TRBJ1-3,14,TGTGCCTGGAGTAGGGCCGAGGCTGGAAACACCATATATTTT,CAWSRAEAGNTIYF
-,-,TRBV6-1,TRBJ1-4,16,TGTGCCAGCAGTGATCGGAGGAGTGCAACTAATGAAAAACTGTTTTTT,CASSDRRSATNEKLFF
-,-,TRBV7-8,TRBJ2-7,15,TGTGCCAGCAGCGCACAGTCGGGAAACTCCTACGAGCAGTACTTC,CASSAQSGNSYEQYF
-,once,TRBV21-1,TRBJ2-3,17,TGTGCCAGCAGCAAAGGAGGGAAGCGGGGGAACACAGATACGCAGTATTTT,CASSKGGKRGNTDTQYF